The present entry profiles one T cell receptor beta chain with its context. This clone was counted a single time. It lacks a known antigen. No clone much larger than this one lies a single base away; base qualities are absent. The record originates from a study of T cells in placental villitis. A note on the overall study: The study compared placental TCR-beta repertoires across villitis of unknown etiology, gestational-age-matched unaffected controls, and infectious villitis to test an allograft-versus-infection hypothesis.

Study-level results and caveats: Sequencing bulk tissue could not tell helper, regulatory or cytotoxic T cells apart, could not separate maternal from fetal T cells, and left out gamma-delta receptors. Small amounts of decidua were contained in the paraffin blocks, so some of the captured T cells, especially in controls, may have been decidual rather than villous infiltrates. CMV-specific clone frequencies were higher in infectious CMV cases than in villitis of unknown etiology (about 0.0099 vs 0.0011), and the villitis of unknown etiology frequencies did not differ from those of controls.

The five infectious villitis placentae, four with confirmed cytomegalovirus and one with Toxoplasma gondii, were included without being matched to the other groups. The mothers in the infectious villitis group were younger, carried smaller fetuses, and either delivered preterm or experienced intrauterine demise in a couple of cases. After delivery, placentae were collected and subjected to gross and histological evaluation prior to the selection of archival tissue. Five 10-micron scrolls were cut from each FFPE block, and DNA was isolated using the AllPrep DNA/RNA FFPE Tissue kit. DNA concentration and purity were checked by NanoDrop, and RNA quality was assessed on a Bioanalyzer. As encoded in the germline V gene, CDR1 is KGHSH while CDR2 is LQKENI. Relative to germline, V is 2 bases shorter and J is 2 bases shorter, with 3 bases between their ends. From the cysteine up to the phenylalanine, the CDR3 has a length of 12 residues. The read is trimmed to its CDR3 DNA, 36 bases read in frame from base 1.

Using the immunoSEQ v4 bias-controlled multiplex PCR assay, run blinded to group allocation, TCR-beta CDR3 regions were amplified from genomic DNA. Reference gene primers were added alongside TCR-beta primers to estimate nucleated cell and T cell quantities per sample. Sequencing of the libraries was performed on an Illumina MiSeq with a 100-cycle paired-end protocol. Per the original workflow: In the immunoSEQ Analyzer software, diversity and richness were calculated, with richness measured by iChao1 and clonality based on Pielou evenness and Shannon diversity on a 0-1 scale where a higher value means less diversity. Using confidence 3 and substitution 2, CDR3 amino acid sequences together with their V/J genes were queried against VDJdb for CMV, EBV and influenza A specificities. TCR-beta amino acid clonotype overlap between villitis of unknown etiology, infectious villitis and control repertoires was assessed with the Morisita-Horn index. TCRdb obtained this table from immuneACCESS and retained in-frame rearrangements with V and J assigned. These tables miss some clones; where compared with another copy, unresolved V genes account for less than half of the shortfall, and the remainder is unexplained. For V, J and clone size, that table is used; D and trimming come from the DNA. This sample has more than 2,500 clones in its table, and roughly 70% of those were observed once. Jointly, the top ten make up about 17% of the sample.

The sequence joins TRBV18 to TRBJ2-5; no D gene call is confident. The sample comprised placental tissue containing maternal and fetal cells. The TCR originated in a human patient with infectious villitis; the placental T cells may come from both mother and fetus. Read as DNA, the sequence is TGTGCCAGCTCACCAGAACAAGAGACCCAGTACTTC. This translates into CASSPEQETQYF.